The clone carrying this TCR beta chain was found many times. Its antigen is unidentified. CDR1 is MNHNS and CDR2 is SASEGT in the germline V gene. V trimming: 7 bases; J trimming: 4 bases; junction bases outside the gene matches: 4. The CDR3 covers 13 residues. This specimen belongs to a study of Graves' ophthalmopathy and Graves' hyperthyroidism. Study observations and caveats: Most expanded clonotypes in thyroid above 0.001 frequency also showed up in blood. Researchers report that a 13-signature model separated ophthalmopathy from stable hyperthyroidism, posting roughly 90% sensitivity and about 80% specificity.

Amplifying from RNA transcripts, the study obtained TCR beta CDR3 regions. Scientists carried out first-round RT-PCR using HTBI primers and then a second-round multiplex PCR. TCRdb analysed the multiplex PCR reads with MiXCR anew, one entry per CDR3 protein. Of about 480,000 distinct CDR3 sequences in the sample, around 14% were seen once. Ophthalmopathy in the donors was of moderate-to-severe activity, with CAS ≥3, NOSPECS ≥4 and duration under 3 months. The chain is built from TRBV6-1 and TRBJ1-1; 9 bases map to TRBD1. What was sequenced was blood. The sequence was obtained from a woman in her thirties with Graves' ophthalmopathy. CDR3 protein: CASKDRGVTEAFF. The CDR3 coding sequence is TGTGCCAGCAAAGACAGGGGGGTCACTGAAGCTTTCTTT.